This T cell receptor (beta chain) comes out of a study of identifying expanded T cells in peripheral blood. Study conclusions and caveats: Technical replicates showed about 1.2 changed clones; about two weeks about 16.4; four weeks 19. Variance in clone template counts between roughly 2-week samples significantly increased with total template count across all healthy donors.

After removal of 3 bases from V and 4 bases from J, the junction contained 3 bases not matched to a gene. This CDR3 spans 14 amino acids. CDR1 is SGHDN and CDR2 is FVKESK in the germline V gene. With regard to this clone: What it binds is not known.

The repertoire was sequenced with immunoSEQ multiplex PCR; TCRdb's copy has only in-frame clones and lacks some. The table includes 100,000 to 150,000 clones, about four fifths detected once. During the collection period, no donor immune events like infections were recorded. The receptor was derived from a person between 18 and 75 years old in good health. This chain connects TRBV14 to TRBJ2-3; TRBD2 matches at 8 bases. The sample comprised blood. In nucleotides, the CDR3 is TGTGCCAGCAGCCAGCGGGGGGTCGCAGATACGCAGTATTTT. Protein sequence: CASSQRGVADTQYF.